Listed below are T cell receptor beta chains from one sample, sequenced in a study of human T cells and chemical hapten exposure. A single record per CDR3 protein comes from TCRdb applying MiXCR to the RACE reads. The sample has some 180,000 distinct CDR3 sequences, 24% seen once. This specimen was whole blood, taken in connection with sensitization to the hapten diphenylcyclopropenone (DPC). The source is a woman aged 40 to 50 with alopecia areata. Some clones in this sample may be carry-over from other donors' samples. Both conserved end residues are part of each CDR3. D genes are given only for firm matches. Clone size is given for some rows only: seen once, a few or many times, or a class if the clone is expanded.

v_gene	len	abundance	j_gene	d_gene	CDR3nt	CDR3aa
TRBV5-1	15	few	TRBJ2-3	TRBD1	TGCGCCAGCAGCCCTATACAGGGGTGGGCAGATACGCAGTATTTT	CASSPIQGWADTQYF
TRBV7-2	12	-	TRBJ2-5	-	TGTGCCAGCAGCTTAGCGGGGAAGACCCAGTACTTC	CASSLAGKTQYF
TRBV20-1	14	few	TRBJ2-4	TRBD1	TGCAGTGCTTCCAGGGGGTTAGCCAAAAACATTCAGTACTTC	CSASRGLAKNIQYF
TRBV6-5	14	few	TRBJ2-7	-	TGTGCCAGCAGGGGGACTTTCCTCTCCTACGAGCAGTACTTC	CASRGTFLSYEQYF
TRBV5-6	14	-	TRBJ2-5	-	TGTGCCAGCAATCGAAGGACACACCAAGAGACCCAGTACTTC	CASNRRTHQETQYF
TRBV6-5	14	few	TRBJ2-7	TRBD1	TGTGCCAGCAGTTACGGAACAGGGGACTACGAGCAGTACTTC	CASSYGTGDYEQYF
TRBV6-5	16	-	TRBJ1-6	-	TGTGCCAGCAGCCCCATGACGAGTTCCTATAATTCACCCCTCCACTTT	CASSPMTSSYNSPLHF
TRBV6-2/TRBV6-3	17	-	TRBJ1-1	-	TGTGCCAGCAGTTACTTGGGGAGAGGCGGCAGGAACACTGAAGCTTTCTTT	CASSYLGRGGRNTEAFF
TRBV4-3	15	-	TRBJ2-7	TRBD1	TGCGCCAGCAGCCCAGCCCACAGGGGCGGGTACGAGCAGTACTTC	CASSPAHRGGYEQYF
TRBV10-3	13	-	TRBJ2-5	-	TGTGCCATCAGCTGGGACGGCCAAGAGACCCAGTACTTC	CAISWDGQETQYF
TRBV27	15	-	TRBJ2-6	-	TGTGCCAGCAGTTTGCCAGGGCCCGGGGCCAACGTCCTGACTTTC	CASSLPGPGANVLTF
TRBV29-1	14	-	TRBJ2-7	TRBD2	TGCAGCGGCGGGGGACCAGGTACTTACGACGAGCAGTACTTC	CSGGGPGTYDEQYF
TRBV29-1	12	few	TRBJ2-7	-	TGCAGCGTTGAAGATCAGGGGTACGAGCAGTACTTC	CSVEDQGYEQYF
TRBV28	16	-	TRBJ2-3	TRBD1	TGTGCCAGCAGGATAGGAAGACAGGGACCCACAGATACGCAGTATTTT	CASRIGRQGPTDTQYF
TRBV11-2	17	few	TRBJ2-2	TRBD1	TGTGCCAGCAGCCCCTCTCCGGGACAGGAGAACACCGGGGAGCTGTTTTTT	CASSPSPGQENTGELFF
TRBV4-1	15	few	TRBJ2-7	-	TGCGCCAGCAGCCAAGAACGGCGGGCTGCTTACGAGCAGTACTTC	CASSQERRAAYEQYF
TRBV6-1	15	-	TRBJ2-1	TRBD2	TGTGCCAGCAGCCCAACTAGCGGGAGGTGGAATGAGCAGTTCTTC	CASSPTSGRWNEQFF
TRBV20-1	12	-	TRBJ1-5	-	TGCAGTGCTACAGACAGTCACCAGCCCCAGCATTTT	CSATDSHQPQHF
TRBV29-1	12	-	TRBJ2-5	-	TGCAGCGTTGAAGATTTCCGGTTGCGGGGTATCTTC	CSVEDFRLRGIF
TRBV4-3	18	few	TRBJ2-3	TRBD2	TGCGCCAGCAGCCAAGGAACCTCACTAGCGGGAGGAACAGATACGCAGTATTTT	CASSQGTSLAGGTDTQYF
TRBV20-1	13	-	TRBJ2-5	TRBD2	TGCAGTGCGTCCCGGACTAGCCAAGAGACCCAGTACTTC	CSASRTSQETQYF
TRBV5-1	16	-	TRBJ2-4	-	TGCGCCAGCAGCCCTGGTGAGGGACGAGCCAAAAACATTCAGTACTTC	CASSPGEGRAKNIQYF
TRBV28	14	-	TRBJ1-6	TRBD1	TGTGCCAGCAGGGCCGGGACAGGGAATTCACCCCTCCACTTT	CASRAGTGNSPLHF
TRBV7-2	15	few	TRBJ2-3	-	TGTGCCAGCAGCTCCCGAGGGGCTAGCACAGATACGCAGTATTTT	CASSSRGASTDTQYF
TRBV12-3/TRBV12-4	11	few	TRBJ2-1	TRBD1	TGTGCCAGCAGTTACAGGGGTGAGCAGTTCTTC	CASSYRGEQFF
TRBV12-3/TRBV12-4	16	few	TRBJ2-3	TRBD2	TGTGCCAGCAGCCCGGGACTAGCGGGACAGGCAGATACGCAGTATTTT	CASSPGLAGQADTQYF
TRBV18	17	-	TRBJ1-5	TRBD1	TGTGCCAGCTCATCAGGTGGAGGGTTGACAGGGAATCAGCCCCAGCATTTT	CASSSGGGLTGNQPQHF
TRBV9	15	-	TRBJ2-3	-	TGTGCCAGCAGCGTAGATTTGGCTAGCGCGGATACGCAGTATTTT	CASSVDLASADTQYF
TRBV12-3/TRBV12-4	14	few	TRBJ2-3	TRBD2	TGTGCCAGCAGTCCAGGACTAGCGGTTGATACGCAGTATTTT	CASSPGLAVDTQYF
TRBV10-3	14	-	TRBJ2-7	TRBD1	TGTGCCATCACCGGACAGGGAAGCTCCTACGAGCAGTACTTC	CAITGQGSSYEQYF
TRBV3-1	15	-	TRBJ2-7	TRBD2	TGTGCCAGCAGCCAGGTCCTAGCGGGAGCGGGGGAGCAGTACTTC	CASSQVLAGAGEQYF
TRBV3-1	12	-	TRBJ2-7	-	TGTGCCAGCAGCCAAGGTTGGTTGGAGCAGTACTTC	CASSQGWLEQYF
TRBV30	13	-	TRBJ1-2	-	TGTGCCTGCAACACGGACCCTAACTATGGCTACACCTTC	CACNTDPNYGYTF
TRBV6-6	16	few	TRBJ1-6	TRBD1	TGTGCCAGCAACTCAGGGGGGAGCTCCTATAATTCACCCCTCCACTTT	CASNSGGSSYNSPLHF
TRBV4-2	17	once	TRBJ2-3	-	TGTGCCAGCAGCCGAGAAGTGGCTTTCGGGGCGGCAGATACGCAGTATTTT	CASSREVAFGAADTQYF
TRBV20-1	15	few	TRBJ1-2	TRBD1	TGCAGTGCTAGAGATCCTGGACAGGGACTCTATGGCTACACCTTC	CSARDPGQGLYGYTF
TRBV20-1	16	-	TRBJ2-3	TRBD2	TGCAGTGCTAGCTTGCCTAGCGGGAGAAGCACAGATACGCAGTATTTT	CSASLPSGRSTDTQYF